This entry lists 8 T cell receptor beta chains sequenced from one sample in a study of cytomegalovirus exposure and HLA in healthy donors. It was with 60 Vbeta and 13 Jbeta primers that the PCR ran. Produced via immunoSEQ multiplex PCR; TCRdb's table is partial and in-frame only. This table has about 93,000 clones, under 85% appearing once. The sequenced sample was PBMCs. Receptors were obtained from a woman in her thirties or forties in good health and CMV-seronegative.

The CDR3 nucleotides read TGCGCCAGCAGCCTCGGACTAGCGGTCACCGGGGAGCTGTTTTTT. As protein: CASSLGLAVTGELFF. The chain employs TRBV4-3 and TRBJ2-2, with 10 bases identical to TRBD2. The CDR3 loop spans 15 amino acids. V lost 4 bases and J lost 4; bases outside the gene matches: 3. Germline loops: CDR1 LGHNA, CDR2 YSLEER.

V is TRBV27 and J is TRBJ2-3; maybe TRBD1 (5 bases). The ends were cut back, 6 bases at V and 1 base at J, with 11 bases in the middle. The V gene's germline CDR1 is MNHEY and CDR2 SMNVEV (reference sequence). The CDR3 is 14 residues long. CDR3 coding DNA: TGTGCCAGCAGAATGACAGAGCGCACAGATACGCAGTATTTT. Translated, it gives CASRMTERTDTQYF.

The V call is TRBV5-1, the J call TRBJ2-7, with 9 bases aligning to TRBD2. This CDR3 is 16 amino acids long. The V and J ends lost 0 bases and 3 bases, in that order; junction bases with no gene match: 7. Germline-derived CDR1 and CDR2 are SGHRS and YFSETQ. CDR3 nucleotides: TGCGCCAGCAGCTTGGCCGGGGCTAGCGGGGTCTACGAGCAGTACTTC. Translating it yields CASSLAGASGVYEQYF.

The CDR3 nucleotides are TGTGCCAGCAGTTACGCGGGGACAGGGGGCGACGGCTACACCTTC. Translated: CASSYAGTGGDGYTF. The rearrangement uses TRBV6-5 and TRBJ1-2; TRBD1 agrees at 12 bases. Germline V gene lookup returns CDR1 MNHEY and CDR2 SVGAGI. There are 15 residues in the CDR3. Germline trimming cut 2 bases from V and 8 bases from J; bases unmatched to any gene: 6.

V and J are TRBV2 and TRBJ1-3, with 10 bases matching TRBD1. This CDR3 region has 15 residues. CDR1 is SNHLY, CDR2 FYNNEI, per germline. Trimming at V came to 4 bases and at J to 5 bases, leaving 5 bases not matched to a gene. This chain's CDR3 is CASSGDRGARNTIYF. In nucleotides, the CDR3 is TGTGCCAGCAGTGGGGACAGGGGCGCTCGAAACACCATATATTTT. The whole variable domain, filled in from reference TRBV2 and TRBJ1-3, reads EPEVTQTPSHQVTQMGQEVILRCVPISNHLYFYWYRQILGQKVEFLVSFYNNEISEKSEIFDDQFSVERPDGSNFTLKIRSTKLEDSAMYFCASSGDRGARNTIYFGEGSWLTVV.

This chain connects TRBV19 to TRBJ2-3; 12 nucleotides line up with TRBD2. The CDR3 sequence is 16 residues long. After removal of 3 bases from V and 5 bases from J, the junction contained 6 bases not matched to a gene. Per germline, CDR1 LNHDA and CDR2 SQIVND (reference sequence). The CDR3 is CASSILTSGSKDTQYF. For the CDR3, the DNA is TGTGCCAGTAGTATCCTGACTAGCGGGAGTAAAGATACGCAGTATTTT. Complete variable domain (other parts from reference TRBV19 and TRBJ2-3): DGGITQSPKYLFRKEGQNVTLSCEQNLNHDAMYWYRQDPGQGLRLIYYSQIVNDFQKGDIAEGYSVSREKKESFPLTVTSAQKNPTAFYLCASSILTSGSKDTQYFGPGTRLTVL.

This chain uses TRBV28 with TRBJ1-1; D is unresolved. Germline assignment: CDR1 MDHEN and CDR2 SYDVKM. V lost 6 bases and J 0 bases, leaving 20 bases between the germline ends. The CDR3 contains 17 residues. The DNA of the CDR3 is TGTGCCAGCAGCCCGAGGCTACATGGAGGCGTGAACACTGAAGCTTTCTTT. Its protein is CASSPRLHGGVNTEAFF.

The chain couples TRBV5-6 to TRBJ2-7; unclear D gene. Germline CDR1 and CDR2: SGHDT and YYEEEE. This CDR3 comprises 12 residues. The V end lost 4 bases, the J end lost 7 bases, and 12 bases lay between the germline ends. This CDR3 is CASSRSTNEQYF. CDR3 bases: TGTGCCAGCAGCCGTAGTACTAATGAGCAGTACTTC.